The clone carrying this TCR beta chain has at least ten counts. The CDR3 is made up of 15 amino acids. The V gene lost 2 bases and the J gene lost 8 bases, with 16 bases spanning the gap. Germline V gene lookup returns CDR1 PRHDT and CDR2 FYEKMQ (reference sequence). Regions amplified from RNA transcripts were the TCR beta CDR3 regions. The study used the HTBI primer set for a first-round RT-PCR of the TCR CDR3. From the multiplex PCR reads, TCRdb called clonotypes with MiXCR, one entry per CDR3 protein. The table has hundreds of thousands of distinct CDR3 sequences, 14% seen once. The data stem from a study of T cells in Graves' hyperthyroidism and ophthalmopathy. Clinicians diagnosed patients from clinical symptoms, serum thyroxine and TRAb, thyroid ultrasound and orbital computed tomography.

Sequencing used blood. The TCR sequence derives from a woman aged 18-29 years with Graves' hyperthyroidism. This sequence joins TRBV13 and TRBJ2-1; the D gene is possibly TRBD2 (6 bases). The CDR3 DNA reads TGTGCCAGCAGCTTATTTGGGACTGGCTTGGATGAGCAGTTCTTC. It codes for CASSLFGTGLDEQFF.